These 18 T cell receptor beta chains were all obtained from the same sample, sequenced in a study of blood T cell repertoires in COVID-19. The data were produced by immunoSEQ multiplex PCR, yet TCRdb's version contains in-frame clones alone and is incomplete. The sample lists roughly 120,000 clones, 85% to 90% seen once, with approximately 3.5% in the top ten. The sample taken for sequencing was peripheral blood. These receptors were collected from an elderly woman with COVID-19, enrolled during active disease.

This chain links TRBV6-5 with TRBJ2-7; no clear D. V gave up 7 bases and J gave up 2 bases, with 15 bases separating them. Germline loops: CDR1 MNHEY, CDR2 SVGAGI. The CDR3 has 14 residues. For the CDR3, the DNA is TGTGCCAGCAACGTCGGCGGCCCTCCCTACGAGCAGTACTTC. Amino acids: CASNVGGPPYEQYF.

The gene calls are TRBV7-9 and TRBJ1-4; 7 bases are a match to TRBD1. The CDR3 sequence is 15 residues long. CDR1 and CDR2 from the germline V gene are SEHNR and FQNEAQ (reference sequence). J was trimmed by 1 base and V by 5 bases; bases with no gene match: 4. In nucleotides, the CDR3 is TGTGCCAGCAGCCCTTGGGACAGAACTAATGAAAAACTGTTTTTT. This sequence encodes CASSPWDRTNEKLFF.

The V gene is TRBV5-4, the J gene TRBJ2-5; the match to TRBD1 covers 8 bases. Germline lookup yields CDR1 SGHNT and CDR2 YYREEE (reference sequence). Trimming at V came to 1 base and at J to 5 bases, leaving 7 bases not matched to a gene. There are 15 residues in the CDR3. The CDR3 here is CASSLSQGAGETQYF. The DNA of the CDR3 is TGTGCCAGCAGCTTGTCCCAGGGGGCCGGGGAGACCCAGTACTTC.

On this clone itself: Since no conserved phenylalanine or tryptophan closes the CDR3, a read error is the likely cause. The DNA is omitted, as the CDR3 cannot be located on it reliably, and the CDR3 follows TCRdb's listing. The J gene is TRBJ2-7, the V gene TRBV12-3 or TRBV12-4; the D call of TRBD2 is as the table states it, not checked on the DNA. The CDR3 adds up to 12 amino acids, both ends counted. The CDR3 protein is CASSLAPGLAVY.

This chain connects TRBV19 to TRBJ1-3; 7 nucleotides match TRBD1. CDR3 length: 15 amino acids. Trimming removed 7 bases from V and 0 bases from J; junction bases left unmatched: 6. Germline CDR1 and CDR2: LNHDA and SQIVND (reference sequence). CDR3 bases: TGTGCCAGTACCCCCGGACAGGACTCTGGAAACACCATATATTTT. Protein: CASTPGQDSGNTIYF. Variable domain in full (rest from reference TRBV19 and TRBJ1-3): DGGITQSPKYLFRKEGQNVTLSCEQNLNHDAMYWYRQDPGQGLRLIYYSQIVNDFQKGDIAEGYSVSREKKESFPLTVTSAQKNPTAFYLCASTPGQDSGNTIYFGEGSWLTVV.

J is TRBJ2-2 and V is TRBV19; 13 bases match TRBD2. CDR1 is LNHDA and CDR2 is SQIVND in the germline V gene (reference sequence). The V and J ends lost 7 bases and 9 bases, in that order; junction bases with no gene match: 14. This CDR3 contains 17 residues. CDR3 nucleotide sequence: TGTGCCAGTACCGGGGGACTAGCGGGACCAAGTTTTAGGGAGCTGTTTTTT. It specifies CASTGGLAGPSFRELFF.

DNA of the CDR3: TGTGCCAGCAGCTTAGAAACAGGGGCTGAAGCTTTCTTT. Its translation: CASSLETGAEAFF. The gene calls are TRBV5-4 and TRBJ1-1; the match to TRBD1 covers 7 bases. CDR1 and CDR2 from the germline V gene are SGHNT and YYREEE (reference sequence). The J segment lost 6 bases and the V segment lost 2 bases, leaving 4 bases of the junction unmatched. This CDR3 contains 13 residues.

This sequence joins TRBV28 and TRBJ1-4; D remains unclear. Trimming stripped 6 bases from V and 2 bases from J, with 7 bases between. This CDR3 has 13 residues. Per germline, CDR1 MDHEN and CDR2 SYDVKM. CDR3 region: CASRPGTNEKLFF. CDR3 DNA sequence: TGTGCCAGCAGACCAGGTACTAATGAAAAACTGTTTTTT.

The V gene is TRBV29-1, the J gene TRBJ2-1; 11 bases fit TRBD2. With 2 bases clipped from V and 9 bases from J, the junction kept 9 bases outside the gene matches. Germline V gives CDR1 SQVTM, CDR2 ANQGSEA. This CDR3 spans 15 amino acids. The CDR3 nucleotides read TGCAGCGTTGAATTAGCACTAGCGGGAGTCGGTGAGCAGTTCTTC. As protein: CSVELALAGVGEQFF.

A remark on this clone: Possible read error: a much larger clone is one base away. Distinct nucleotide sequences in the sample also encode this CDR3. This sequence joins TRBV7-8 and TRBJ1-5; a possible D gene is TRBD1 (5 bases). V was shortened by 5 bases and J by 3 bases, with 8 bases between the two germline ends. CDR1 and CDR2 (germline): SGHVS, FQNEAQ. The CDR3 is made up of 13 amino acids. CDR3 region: CASSQGDNQPQHF. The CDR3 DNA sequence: TGTGCCAGCAGCCAAGGGGACAATCAGCCCCAGCATTTT.

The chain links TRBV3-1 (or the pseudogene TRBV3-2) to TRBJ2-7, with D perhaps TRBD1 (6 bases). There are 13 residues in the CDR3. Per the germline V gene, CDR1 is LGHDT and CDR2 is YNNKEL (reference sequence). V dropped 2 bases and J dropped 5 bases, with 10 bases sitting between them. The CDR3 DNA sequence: TGTGCCAGCAGCCAACTCCGGGACAACGAGCAGTACTTC. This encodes CASSQLRDNEQYF.

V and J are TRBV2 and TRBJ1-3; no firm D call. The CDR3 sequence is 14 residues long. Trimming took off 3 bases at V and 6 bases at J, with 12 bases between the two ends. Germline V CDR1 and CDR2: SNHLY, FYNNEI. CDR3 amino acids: CASSEFSRPNTIYF. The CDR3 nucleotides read TGTGCCAGCAGTGAGTTTTCTAGGCCAAACACCATATATTTT.

The CDR3 here is CASSSTGGDGYTF. The CDR3, as DNA: TGTGCCAGCAGTTCTACAGGGGGCGATGGCTACACCTTC. The J gene is TRBJ1-2, the V gene TRBV5-4, with 9 positions matching TRBD1. CDR1 is SGHNT and CDR2 is YYREEE in the germline V gene (reference sequence). Losses at the gene ends were 5 bases for V and 6 bases for J; bases not matched to a gene: 5. The CDR3 loop spans 13 amino acids.

Here the CDR3 reads CASRSSGFYEQYF. In DNA, the CDR3 is TGTGCCAGCAGGTCAAGTGGCTTCTACGAGCAGTACTTC. The V call is TRBV2, the J call TRBJ2-7, with no clear D. CDR3 size: 13 residues. The V gene's germline CDR1 is SNHLY and CDR2 FYNNEI. V was shortened by 6 bases and J by 3 bases, with 12 bases between the two germline ends.

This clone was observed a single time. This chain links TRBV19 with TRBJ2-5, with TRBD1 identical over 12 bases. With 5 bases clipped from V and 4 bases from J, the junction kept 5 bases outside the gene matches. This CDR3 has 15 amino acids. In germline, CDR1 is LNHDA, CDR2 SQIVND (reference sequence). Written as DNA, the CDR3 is TGTGCCAGTAGTGGGGACAGGGGGCCTGGAGAGACCCAGTACTTC. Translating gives CASSGDRGPGETQYF.

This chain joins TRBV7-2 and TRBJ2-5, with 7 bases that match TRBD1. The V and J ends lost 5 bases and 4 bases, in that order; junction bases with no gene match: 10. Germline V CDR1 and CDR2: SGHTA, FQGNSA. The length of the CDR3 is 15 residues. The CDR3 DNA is TGTGCCAGCAGCACCGGGACAGTCCTGGGAGAGACCCAGTACTTC. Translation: CASSTGTVLGETQYF.

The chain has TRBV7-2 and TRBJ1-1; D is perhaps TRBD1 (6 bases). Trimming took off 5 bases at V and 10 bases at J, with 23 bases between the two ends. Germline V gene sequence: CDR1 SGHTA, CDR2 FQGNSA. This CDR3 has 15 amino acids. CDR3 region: CASSGDRTPMFGAFF. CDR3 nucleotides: TGTGCCAGCAGCGGAGACAGGACTCCAATGTTTGGAGCTTTCTTT. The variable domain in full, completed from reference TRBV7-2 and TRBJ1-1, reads GAGVSQSPSNKVTEKGKDVELRCDPISGHTALYWYRQSLGQGLEFLIYFQGNSAPDKSGLPSDRFSAERTGGSVSTLTIQRTQQEDSAVYLCASSGDRTPMFGAFFGQGTRLTVV.

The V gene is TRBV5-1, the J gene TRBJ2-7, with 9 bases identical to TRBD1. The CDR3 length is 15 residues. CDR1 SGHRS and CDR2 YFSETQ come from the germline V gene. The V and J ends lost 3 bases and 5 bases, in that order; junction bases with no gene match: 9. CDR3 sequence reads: CASSSMTGGVDEQYF. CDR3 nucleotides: TGCGCCAGCAGCTCTATGACAGGGGGTGTAGACGAGCAGTACTTC.